The 15 T cell receptor beta chains reported below all come from one sample, sequenced in a study of CD8 T cells in Susac syndrome. cDNA came from around 0.54 to 1 ug RNA primed by random hexamers. TCRdb reprocessed the immunoSEQ multiplex PCR reads via MiXCR and lists one record per CDR3 protein. The table records 150,000 or so distinct CDR3 sequences, around 96% of them present only once. The material sequenced was CD8+ T cells from PBMCs. Receptors originate from a human donor with multiple sclerosis.

This chain connects TRBV20-1 to TRBJ1-1; tentatively, D is TRBD1 (5 bases). V was cut by 0 bases and J by 4 bases, with 12 bases left in between. Germline values: CDR1 DFQATT, CDR2 SNEGSKA (reference sequence). This CDR3 contains 14 residues. CDR3 coding DNA: TGCAGTGCTAGAGATGATAGGGGTTTCACTGAAGCTTTCTTT. It encodes CSARDDRGFTEAFF.

The CDR3 nucleotides read TGTGCCAGTAGTAGGGGAGGGGAAACTTCACCCCTCCACTTT. Its translation: CASSRGGETSPLHF. This rearrangement joins TRBV19 to TRBJ1-6, with D maybe TRBD1 (5 bases). The ends were cut back, 4 bases at V and 9 bases at J, with 13 bases in the middle. The CDR3 contains 14 residues. Germline values: CDR1 LNHDA, CDR2 SQIVND (reference sequence).

The rearrangement joins TRBV6-5 to TRBJ1-6; D uncertain. The V end was cut by 2 bases, the J end by 5 bases, with 10 bases between. This CDR3 has 15 residues. Germline lookup yields CDR1 MNHEY and CDR2 SVGAGI. CDR3 DNA: TGTGCCAGCAGTTACCGCAGCCCCAATAATTCACCCCTCCACTTT. Translation: CASSYRSPNNSPLHF.

This chain uses TRBV7-9 with TRBJ2-3; 7 bases agree with TRBD2. CDR1 and CDR2 (germline): SEHNR, FQNEAQ (reference sequence). This CDR3 is built from 15 residues. Trimming cost V 3 bases and J 0 bases; bases outside gene matches: 3. CDR3 in DNA: TGTGCCAGCAGCTTCCGGGACTATAGCACAGATACGCAGTATTTT. It codes for CASSFRDYSTDTQYF.

This chain joins TRBV10-3 and TRBJ1-2, with TRBD1 matching 8 bases. Trimming at V came to 6 bases and at J to 6 bases, leaving 0 bases not matched to a gene. The CDR3 spans 11 residues. The germline V gene has CDR1 ENHRY and CDR2 SYGVKD. The CDR3 sequence: CAIRQGDGYTF. CDR3 nucleotides: TGTGCCATCAGACAGGGGGATGGCTACACCTTC.

The chain is built from TRBV27 and TRBJ2-1, with 11 bases identical to TRBD2. This CDR3 contains 16 residues. CDR1 and CDR2 (germline): MNHEY, SMNVEV (reference sequence). The junction had 7 bases not matched to a gene; V was cut back by 5 bases and J by 4 bases. The CDR3 region has the DNA TGTGCCAGCAGTCCGCTAGCGGGGGGCCAGTACAATGAGCAGTTCTTC. This sequence encodes CASSPLAGGQYNEQFF.

The chain couples TRBV29-1 to TRBJ2-1, with 10 bases fitting TRBD2. The CDR3 has 16 residues. The junction had 7 bases not matched to a gene; V was cut back by 3 bases and J by 2 bases. Germline lookup yields CDR1 SQVTM and CDR2 ANQGSEA. As DNA, the CDR3 is TGCAGCGTTGAGGGTGTAGCGGGGGGCACCTACAATGAGCAGTTCTTC. Its protein is CSVEGVAGGTYNEQFF.

In this sample, this clonotype turned up once. One end of the junction fails to match germline, which may point to a read error. The rearrangement joins TRBV5-4 to TRBJ2-1; TRBD1 aligns across 7 bases. Germline-derived CDR1 and CDR2 are SGHNT and YYREEE (reference sequence). The CDR3 contains 13 residues. The CDR3 reads CASSLGQLNEQFF. CDR3 bases: TGTGCCAGCAGTTTGGGACAGTTAAATGAGCAGTTCTTC.

V and J are TRBV5-6 and TRBJ2-5; 9 bases match TRBD2. CDR1 and CDR2 from the germline V gene are SGHDT and YYEEEE. The CDR3 consists of 15 residues. The V segment lost 0 bases and the J segment 6 bases; nucleotides outside the gene matches: 6. CDR3 loop: CASSLELAGLKTQYF. CDR3 sequence (DNA): TGTGCCAGCAGCTTGGAACTAGCGGGTTTAAAGACCCAGTACTTC.

The V and J genes are TRBV15 and TRBJ1-5; D unclear. Germline values: CDR1 LNHNV, CDR2 YYDKDF (reference sequence). The CDR3 is made up of 15 amino acids. V was shortened by 0 bases and J by 0 bases, with 6 bases between the two germline ends. The CDR3 DNA reads as TGTGCCACCAGCAGAGAGGCAGTTAGCAATCAGCCCCAGCATTTT. The encoded protein is CATSREAVSNQPQHF.

V usage is TRBV27 and J usage is TRBJ1-1, with D maybe TRBD1 (6 bases). The CDR3 has 14 amino acids. Germline V CDR1 and CDR2: MNHEY, SMNVEV (reference sequence). The germline V and J ends were trimmed by 5 bases and 1 base, with 11 bases remaining between them. CDR3 in amino acids: CASSQPGENTEAFF. Here the CDR3 DNA reads TGTGCCAGCAGTCAACCAGGGGAGAACACTGAAGCTTTCTTT.

The CDR3 DNA reads as TGTGCCAGCAGCTTATCCAGCAGCGGCAATCAGCCCCAGCATTTT. Amino acid sequence: CASSLSSSGNQPQHF. The chain has TRBV7-9 and TRBJ1-5; D is uncertain. The germline V and J ends were trimmed by 2 bases and 2 bases, with 10 bases remaining between them. Germline V gene data show CDR1 as SEHNR and CDR2 as FQNEAQ (reference sequence). CDR3 size: 15 residues.

The genes are TRBV27 and TRBJ2-7; 9 positions agree with TRBD2. Trimming took 3 bases from V and 0 from J; bases not matched to a gene: 9. The CDR3 consists of 17 residues. Germline loops: CDR1 MNHEY, CDR2 SMNVEV (reference sequence). The CDR3 sequence is CASSFLVGSGSSYEQYF. CDR3 in DNA: TGTGCCAGCAGTTTCTTAGTCGGTAGCGGGAGCTCCTACGAGCAGTACTTC.

The chain employs TRBV12-3 or TRBV12-4 and TRBJ2-2, with D unclear. Trimming shortened V by 8 bases and J by 7 bases, and 8 bases separated the two germline ends. The CDR3 totals 11 residues. The CDR3 loop reads CASPGGGELFF. DNA of the CDR3: TGTGCCAGCCCTGGTGGCGGGGAGCTGTTTTTT.

V gene TRBV10-3 combines with J gene TRBJ1-1; 11 bases align to TRBD1. The length of the CDR3 is 16 residues. Germline V gene data show CDR1 as ENHRY and CDR2 as SYGVKD. V trimming: 6 bases; J trimming: 0 bases; junction bases outside the gene matches: 6. The CDR3 is CAISRTGGGLNTEAFF. The CDR3 DNA reads TGTGCCATCAGCCGGACAGGGGGCGGATTGAACACTGAAGCTTTCTTT.